Given below is one T cell receptor (beta chain) in context. Its target is not known. CDR3 size: 14 residues. Germline V CDR1 and CDR2: KGHSH, LQKENI. V was cut by 6 bases and J by 0 bases, with 10 bases left in between. Partitioning of CD4+ cells yielded a CD45RA+ naive subset and a CD45RA-negative memory subset. Using immunoSEQ multiplex PCR, the repertoire was profiled, and TCRdb retains in-frame clones only, with some absent. The profile covers 2 million or so clones, with roughly 96% appearing a single time and under 0.15% taken by the ten largest. The data originate from a study of shared clonotypes between healthy human individuals. General observations from the study: Some naive CD4 clonotypes, roughly 5%, turned up in common across several donors. What naive subsets generally showed was a larger estimated richness than memory subsets showed.

The gene calls are TRBV18 and TRBJ2-3; unclear D gene. The sequence derives from a man aged 18-30 years in good health. Sequences were obtained from naive CD4+ T cells sorted from blood. Regarding subset: CD45RA+ positively selected. The CDR3 coding sequence is TGTGCCAGCTCCTCCAGCACTAGCACAGATACGCAGTATTTT. It encodes CASSSSTSTDTQYF.